The present entry profiles one T cell receptor (beta chain) with its context. This specimen belongs to a study of cytomegalovirus exposure and HLA in healthy donors. The PCR was carried out with 60 Vbeta primers and 13 Jbeta primers. Per the study methods: In a later analysis, 75 million to 85 million unique TCR beta chains included roughly 11 million shared by two or more donors. Profiled with immunoSEQ multiplex PCR; TCRdb holds only in-frame clones, not every one. V and J calls and clone size are those listed in that table; D and trimming were worked out from the DNA. Here the sample spans roughly 110,000 clones, about 60% being singletons. Germline V gene data show CDR1 as LNHDA and CDR2 as SQIVND (reference sequence). This CDR3 region has 13 residues. Deletions cut 9 bases from V and 3 bases from J, with 12 bases between.

The chain recombines TRBV19 with TRBJ1-5; D may be TRBD1 (5 bases). The sequencing input was PBMCs. This sequence originates from a woman aged 25 to 39 in good health and CMV-seronegative. CDR3 coding DNA: TGTGCCAGCCAACAGGACCTCAATCAGCCCCAGCATTTT. Its translation: CASQQDLNQPQHF.